The clone carrying this T cell receptor (beta chain) was observed a handful of times. Its antigen remains unidentified. The data were obtained in a study of vaccination and CD4 T cells after COVID-19. Study in general: Overlapping spike peptides of SARS-CoV-2, HCoV-NL63, HCoV-OC43 and HCoV-229E stimulated the cells.

Cultured CD4+ T-cell DNA underwent Oncomine TCR Beta short-read sequencing. TCRdb re-called the PCR reads through MiXCR, storing one row per CDR3 protein. The table shows approximately 15,000 distinct CDR3 sequences, with approximately 31% occurring only once. Treatment meaning: roughly ten-day PBMC culture with coronavirus spike peptide pools or control peptides (ViraFEST assay). This sequence originates from a human donor with COVID-19. Specimen: cultured CD4+ T cells from blood.

This chain's CDR3 is CATTENTGELFF. As DNA, the CDR3 is TGTGCCACCACAGAGAACACCGGGGAGCTGTTTTTT. The rearrangement joins TRBV10-3 to TRBJ2-2; D not certain. The CDR3 sequence is 12 residues long. The V gene lost 10 bases and the J gene lost 1 base, with 7 bases spanning the gap. The germline gives CDR1 ENHRY, CDR2 SYGVKD.